A single sample is the source of the 24 T cell receptor beta chains below, sequenced in a study of T cells after yellow fever vaccination. A single record per CDR3 protein comes from TCRdb applying MiXCR to the 5' RACE reads. The sample holds around 310,000 distinct CDR3 sequences, 7.5% to 9% seen once. The sequencing used PBMCs, collected on the day of the first yellow fever vaccination. These receptor sequences come from a man in his late teens or twenties who received the YFV17D yellow fever vaccine.

This clonotype was seen more than once but under ten times. The genes are TRBV12-3 or TRBV12-4 and TRBJ1-6, with TRBD1 as a possible D gene (5 bases). The V gene lost 5 bases and the J gene lost 7 bases, with 15 bases spanning the gap. The CDR3 is made up of 15 amino acids. The CDR3 bases are TGTGCCAGCAGTCCCCGATGGGGGGACAATTCACCCCTCCACTTT. This codes for CASSPRWGDNSPLHF.

A few counts support this clonotype. J is TRBJ1-2 and V is TRBV20-1, with 7 bases matching TRBD1. The ends lost 4 bases at V and 5 bases at J; junction bases unmatched: 10. This CDR3 spans 14 amino acids. In germline, CDR1 is DFQATT, CDR2 SNEGSKA (reference sequence). The CDR3 DNA follows: TGCAGTGCTATGGGTGATGGGACAGAATATGGCTACACCTTC. It is translated as CSAMGDGTEYGYTF.

This clonotype was counted many times. The chain is built from TRBV7-2 and TRBJ2-5, with D possibly TRBD2 on 5 matching bases. Germline CDR1 reads SGHTA; CDR2 reads FQGNSA. Deletions cut 2 bases from V and 1 base from J, with 17 bases between. The CDR3 runs to 17 residues. The CDR3 spells CASSLSAPAAIQETQYF. The CDR3 DNA reads TGTGCCAGCAGCTTAAGCGCACCAGCGGCGATCCAAGAGACCCAGTACTTC.

This clonotype was found a few times. V usage is TRBV5-4 and J usage is TRBJ1-2; TRBD1 aligns across 11 bases. The CDR3 loop spans 14 amino acids. With V trimmed by 4 bases and J by 8 bases, 7 bases remained unmatched. Germline V gene lookup returns CDR1 SGHNT and CDR2 YYREEE (reference sequence). CDR3 sequence: CASSPYGQGAGYTF. The CDR3 DNA is TGTGCCAGCAGCCCTTACGGACAGGGGGCAGGCTACACCTTC.

The rearrangement joins TRBV3-1 to TRBJ2-3; no firm D call. CDR1 is LGHDT and CDR2 is YNNKEL in the germline V gene (reference sequence). The CDR3 contains 13 residues. Trimming stripped 0 bases from V and 6 bases from J, with 7 bases between. The DNA of the CDR3 is TGTGCCAGCAGCCAAGATCCCGGGGATACGCAGTATTTT. Translation: CASSQDPGDTQYF.

This clonotype was detected only a few times. V is TRBV20-1 and J is TRBJ2-3; tentatively, D is TRBD2 (7 bases). Germline V CDR1 and CDR2: DFQATT, SNEGSKA (reference sequence). The V end was cut by 3 bases, the J end by 5 bases, with 21 bases between. The CDR3 is made up of 16 amino acids. Written as DNA, the CDR3 is TGCAGTGCTAGGCCGAAAGGTGGCGGGGGCAAAGATACGCAGTATTTT. The encoded protein is CSARPKGGGGKDTQYF.

A word on this clonotype: A read error may be the cause here, since a much bigger clone is one base away. V and J are TRBV7-6 and TRBJ2-5, with 8 bases identical to TRBD1. Germline V CDR1 and CDR2: SGHVS, FNYEAQ. The CDR3 totals 14 residues. CDR3 in amino acids: CAGSPPTGVETQYF. The CDR3 nucleotides read TGTGCCGGCAGCCCTCCGACAGGGGTAGAGACCCAGTACTTC. Variable domain in full (rest from reference TRBV7-6 and TRBJ2-5): GAGVSQSPRYKVTKRGQDVALRCDPISGHVSLYWYRQALGQGPEFLTYFNYEAQQDKSGLPNDRFSAERPEGSISTLTIQRTEQRDSAMYRCAGSPPTGVETQYFGPGTRLLVL.

The gene calls are TRBV4-3 and TRBJ2-3, with D perhaps TRBD1 or TRBD2 (5 bases each). The CDR3 runs to 16 residues. Germline V lookup: CDR1 LGHNA, CDR2 YSLEER. Deletions cut 5 bases from V and 0 bases from J, with 15 bases between. Here the CDR3 reads CASSSRGAVSTDTQYF. The CDR3, as DNA: TGCGCCAGCAGCTCGAGAGGGGCGGTTAGCACAGATACGCAGTATTTT.

Ten or more counts support this clonotype. This rearrangement joins TRBV5-1 to TRBJ2-5, with D perhaps matching TRBD1 or TRBD2 (5 bases each). The length of the CDR3 is 13 residues. CDR1 is SGHRS and CDR2 is YFSETQ in the germline V gene. V lost 7 bases, J lost 2 bases, and 12 bases lay in between. CDR3: CASGGHLQETQYF. The CDR3 region has the DNA TGCGCCAGCGGAGGACACCTACAAGAGACCCAGTACTTC.

This clonotype came up many times. This sequence joins TRBV28 and TRBJ2-2, with TRBD2 identical over 7 bases. V lost 5 bases, J lost 1 base, and 10 bases stayed unmatched. The CDR3 totals 17 residues. The V gene's germline CDR1 is MDHEN and CDR2 SYDVKM. Here the CDR3 DNA reads TGTGCCAGCAGTCCGACCCTCAGCGGGGAGAACACCGGGGAGCTGTTTTTT. It translates to CASSPTLSGENTGELFF.

The chain combines TRBV5-6 with TRBJ2-7; perhaps TRBD1 as D (5 bases). The germline gives CDR1 SGHDT, CDR2 YYEEEE. The CDR3 consists of 14 residues. Trimming removed 2 bases at V and 3 bases at J, with 12 bases between. CDR3 sequence (DNA): TGTGCCAGCAGCTTATGGCAGGGTGACTACGAGCAGTACGTC. It translates to CASSLWQGDYEQYV.

The gene calls are TRBV2 and TRBJ1-1, with 10 positions matching TRBD1. This CDR3 is 14 amino acids long. The junction had 8 bases not matched to a gene; V was cut back by 8 bases and J by 5 bases. From germline, CDR1 is SNHLY and CDR2 FYNNEI. For the CDR3, the DNA is TGTGCCAGCGTCGACAGGGGGCGCGGGACTGAAGCTTTCTTT. Amino acid sequence: CASVDRGRGTEAFF.

The CDR3 spells CASSDKKATEFF. CDR3 bases: TGTGCCAGCAGTGATAAGAAGGCAACGGAGTTCTTC. J is TRBJ2-1 and V is TRBV25-1; D uncertain. The germline gives CDR1 MGHDK, CDR2 SYGVNS. V was clipped by 3 bases and J by 14 bases, with 14 bases between them. The CDR3 contains 12 residues.

In this sample, this clonotype turned up many times. This chain joins TRBV7-3 and TRBJ2-1; 12 bases are a match to TRBD2. Trimming at V came to 5 bases and at J to 5 bases, leaving 4 bases not matched to a gene. This CDR3 comprises 15 residues. From germline, CDR1 is SGHTA and CDR2 FQGTGA. CDR3 protein: CASSLGLAGNNEQFF. In DNA, the CDR3 is TGTGCCAGCAGCCTTGGACTAGCGGGGAACAATGAGCAGTTCTTC.

A few counts support this clonotype. The chain is built from TRBV11-2 and TRBJ2-1; 9 bases align to TRBD2. Germline V lookup: CDR1 SGHAT, CDR2 FQNNGV. The CDR3 runs to 14 residues. Losses at the gene ends were 3 bases for V and 4 bases for J; bases not matched to a gene: 1. In nucleotides, the CDR3 is TGTGCCAGCAGCTTTGCGGGGGGGTACAATGAGCAGTTCTTC. It encodes CASSFAGGYNEQFF.

A remark on this clonotype: This may stem from a read error, because a much larger clone lies one nucleotide away. The J gene is TRBJ2-2, the V gene TRBV5-1; 7 bases align to TRBD2. The CDR3 totals 16 residues. CDR1 and CDR2 from the germline V gene are SGHRS and YFSETQ. CDR3 sequence reads: CASGLGPHGDYGELFF. The CDR3 region has the DNA TGCGCCAGCGGCTTGGGACCCCACGGGGACTACGGGGAGCTGTTTTTT. Together with reference TRBV5-1 and TRBJ2-2, the CDR3 gives the full variable domain: KAGVTQTPRYLIKTRGQQVTLSCSPISGHRSVSWYQQTPGQGLQFLFEYFSETQRNKGNFPGRFSGRQFSNSRSEMNVSTLELGDSALYLCASGLGPHGDYGELFFGEGSRLTVL.

The V call is TRBV4-2, the J call TRBJ1-4; D perhaps matches TRBD1 (5 bases). V was shortened by 4 bases and J by 1 base, with 13 bases between the two germline ends. The CDR3 sequence is 16 residues long. Germline loops: CDR1 LGHNA, CDR2 YNFKEQ. CDR3 residues: CASSPNTGGTNEKLFF. The CDR3 nucleotides are TGTGCCAGCAGCCCGAATACGGGGGGAACTAATGAAAAACTGTTTTTT.

This clonotype was detected a few times. The gene calls are TRBV9 and TRBJ2-5; a possible D gene is TRBD2 (6 bases). The CDR3 has 13 amino acids. The germline CDR1 and CDR2 sequences are SGDLS and YYNGEE. V lost 0 bases and J lost 5, with 8 bases in between. The CDR3 DNA reads TGTGCCAGCAGCGTAGACAGCGGGGAGACCCAGTACTTC. It yields the protein CASSVDSGETQYF.

This clonotype was recorded many times. The J gene is TRBJ1-2, the V gene TRBV20-1, with D unclear. This CDR3 has 11 amino acids. The V end was cut by 5 bases, the J end by 1 base, with 5 bases between. Germline V lookup: CDR1 DFQATT, CDR2 SNEGSKA (reference sequence). CDR3 loop: CSAPDNYGYTF. In DNA, the CDR3 is TGCAGTGCTCCAGATAACTATGGCTACACCTTC.

The sample holds a few counts of this clonotype. This sequence joins TRBV9 and TRBJ1-4; D remains ambiguous. Germline V gene data show CDR1 as SGDLS and CDR2 as YYNGEE. V was trimmed by 4 bases and J by 4 bases, leaving 17 bases between them. The CDR3 extends over 16 amino acids. The CDR3 DNA reads TGTGCCAGCAGCCGTAGCCCCGCGGGGAATAATGAAAAACTGTTTTTT. It is translated as CASSRSPAGNNEKLFF. The whole variable domain, filled in from reference TRBV9 and TRBJ1-4, reads DSGVTQTPKHLITATGQRVTLRCSPRSGDLSVYWYQQSLDQGLQFLIQYYNGEERAKGNILERFSAQQFPDLHSELNLSSLELGDSALYFCASSRSPAGNNEKLFFGSGTQLSVL.

V and J are TRBV11-2 and TRBJ1-1; D uncertain. Germline V gene sequence: CDR1 SGHAT, CDR2 FQNNGV. This CDR3 spans 13 amino acids. The germline V and J ends were trimmed by 5 bases and 4 bases, with 11 bases remaining between them. The CDR3 region has the DNA TGTGCCAGCAGCGCACGTCCGGGCACTGAAGCTTTCTTT. It codes for CASSARPGTEAFF.

The chain uses TRBV6-1 and TRBJ2-3; D not resolved. The V gene lost 8 bases and the J gene lost 2 bases, with 11 bases spanning the gap. The germline V gene has CDR1 MNHNS and CDR2 SASEGT. CDR3 length: 13 residues. The CDR3 here is CASVGSYTDTQYF. The CDR3 nucleotides are TGTGCCAGCGTGGGATCCTACACAGATACGCAGTATTTT.

In its sample, this clonotype was seen a few times. This chain links TRBV9 with TRBJ1-6; no clear D gene. The germline V and J ends were trimmed by 0 bases and 7 bases, with 17 bases remaining between them. From germline, CDR1 is SGDLS and CDR2 YYNGEE. The CDR3 is 17 residues long. Here the CDR3 reads CASSVDWIGVGNSPLHF. In DNA, the CDR3 is TGTGCCAGCAGCGTAGACTGGATCGGGGTCGGGAATTCACCCCTCCACTTT.

This clonotype occurred a few times. The chain uses TRBV6-2 or TRBV6-3 and TRBJ2-1; possible D gene TRBD2, 5 bases. V lost 6 bases and J lost 9, with 12 bases in between. This CDR3 comprises 12 residues. Germline assignment: CDR1 MNHEY and CDR2 SVGEGT. The CDR3 region has the DNA TGTGCCAGCAGCCAACTAGTTACTGAGCAGTTCTTC. This encodes CASSQLVTEQFF.